This is a list of T cell receptor beta chains from one sample in a study of blood T cell repertoires in COVID-19. Sequencing used immunoSEQ multiplex PCR; TCRdb keeps in-frame clones, though not all of them. The repertoire has around 220,000 clones, roughly 84% of them found once; the top ten carry 1.9%. Source material: peripheral blood. The receptors come from a man aged 35 to 55 with active or convalescent COVID-19. Each CDR3 is given with its conserved first and last residue. Fields, in order: J gene, clone size, V gene, D gene, CDR3 length, CDR3 DNA, CDR3 protein. A D gene is named only where the DNA matches it firmly. Only some rows state a clone size, as once, few, many or a class for expanded clones.

TRBJ1-5,NA,TRBV6-1,NA,16,TGTGCCAGCAGTGAAAGTGCGGGGTATAGCAATCAGCCCCAGCATTTT,CASSESAGYSNQPQHF
TRBJ2-3,NA,TRBV6-4,NA,14,TGTGCCAGCAGAACCTCCGGGGGCACAGATACGCAGTATTTT,CASRTSGGTDTQYF
TRBJ2-1,NA,TRBV7-7,NA,16,TGTGCTAGCAGCTTAACAGTCCAGTCACCCCCCGGTGAGCAGTTCTTC,CASSLTVQSPPGEQFF
TRBJ1-1,NA,TRBV28,NA,16,TGTGCCAGCAGTTTGTTGGGGAGCGGTATGAACACTGAAGCTTTCTTT,CASSLLGSGMNTEAFF
TRBJ1-1,few,TRBV5-1,NA,14,TGCGCCAGCAGCAGCTACAGGGAGAACACTGAAGCTTTCTTT,CASSSYRENTEAFF
TRBJ1-3,once,TRBV5-1,NA,14,TGCGCCAGCAGCGGGACGGGACATGGAAACACCATATATTTT,CASSGTGHGNTIYF
TRBJ1-4,NA,TRBV6-5,NA,13,TGTGCCAGCAGTTTATCCCTCAATGAAAAACTGTTTTTT,CASSLSLNEKLFF
TRBJ1-3,NA,TRBV5-1,TRBD1,15,TGCGCCAGCAGCGCTGCCGGGACAGGGGGAAACACCATATATTTT,CASSAAGTGGNTIYF
TRBJ1-2,NA,TRBV14,NA,16,TGTGCCAGCAGCCAAAGGGGTGGAATTCCAAGCTATGGCTACACCTTC,CASSQRGGIPSYGYTF
TRBJ1-4,few,TRBV27,NA,13,TGTGCCAGCAGTTTAAAGGTGGGCGAAAAACTGTTTTTT,CASSLKVGEKLFF
TRBJ2-4,NA,TRBV5-1,TRBD2,15,TGCGCCAGCAGCTTGGCCGGGGGGAGTAGCGACATTCAGTACTTC,CASSLAGGSSDIQYF
TRBJ2-5,NA,TRBV5-1,TRBD2,17,TGCGCCAGCAGCTTGGCCGCTACTAGCGGGGGGAAAGAGACCCAGTACTTC,CASSLAATSGGKETQYF
TRBJ2-7,NA,TRBV11-2,NA,17,TGTGCCAGCAGCTCTAACTTACAGGGACCCAAGTCCTACGAGCAGTACTTC,CASSSNLQGPKSYEQYF
TRBJ2-4,NA,TRBV3-1/TRBV3-2,NA,15,TGTGCCAGCAGCCAAGAGTCGGGGTACGAAAACATTCAGTACTTC,CASSQESGYENIQYF
TRBJ2-1,few,TRBV6-6,TRBD1,16,TGTGCCAGCAGGCCCCTACAGGGGGGATCCTACAATGAGCAGTTCTTC,CASRPLQGGSYNEQFF
TRBJ1-5,NA,TRBV6-5,TRBD1,14,TGTGCCAGCAGTTCTACAGGGGGGGGACAGCCCCAGCATTTT,CASSSTGGGQPQHF
TRBJ2-1,NA,TRBV27,TRBD1,16,TGTGCCAGCAGTCCACGGACAGGGATGAGGGCGGTTGAGCAGTTCTTC,CASSPRTGMRAVEQFF
TRBJ1-5,NA,TRBV27,TRBD1,15,TGTGCCAGCAGTCAAGGGACAGGGGGTAATCAGCCCCAGCATTTT,CASSQGTGGNQPQHF
TRBJ1-2,NA,TRBV11-2,NA,15,TGTGCCAGCACCCGAGATTCGGGGATGGACTATGGCTACACCTTC,CASTRDSGMDYGYTF
TRBJ2-4,NA,TRBV6-4,NA,16,TGTGCCAGCAGTGACGCGTCAAATCGGGAAGTTTACATTCAGTACTTC,CASSDASNREVYIQYF
TRBJ1-3,few,TRBV4-1,TRBD1,18,TGCGCCAGCAGCCTCTCCGGGACAGGGAGCACTGGGGGAAACACCATATATTTT,CASSLSGTGSTGGNTIYF
TRBJ2-7,NA,TRBV5-1,TRBD1,18,TGCGCCAGCAGCTTAGACAGGGGCCCCCAAAGGAGTTCCTACGAGCAGTACTTC,CASSLDRGPQRSSYEQYF
TRBJ1-2,NA,TRBV28,NA,13,TGTGCCAGCAGTTTTTCGGGTAACTTCGGCTACACCTTC,CASSFSGNFGYTF
TRBJ2-7,NA,TRBV5-4,NA,14,TGTGCCAGCAGCTTTGACTCGTACTCCTACGAGCAGTACTTC,CASSFDSYSYEQYF
TRBJ2-3,NA,TRBV28,NA,15,TGTGCCAGCAGTTCTTTTAGCCCGGAGAGGGATACGCAGTATTTT,CASSSFSPERDTQYF
TRBJ2-7,NA,TRBV4-1,TRBD2,15,TGCGCCAGCAGCCAATTAGGACTAGGGTCCTACGAGCAGTACTTC,CASSQLGLGSYEQYF
TRBJ2-3,NA,TRBV6-5,NA,16,TGTGCCAGCAGTCACTTTGACAGAGCTAGCACAGATACGCAGTATTTT,CASSHFDRASTDTQYF
TRBJ1-5,NA,TRBV2,NA,15,TGTGCCAGCAGTGAAGGGAGGGTAACAGCCCAGCCCCAGCATTTT,CASSEGRVTAQPQHF
TRBJ1-1,NA,TRBV29-1,NA,12,TGCAGCGTTGCTATAGACAGAAGTGAAGCTTTCTTT,CSVAIDRSEAFF
TRBJ2-1,NA,TRBV2,TRBD2,13,TGTGCCAGCAGTCTCCCGTTGACTAGCGAGCAGTTCTTC,CASSLPLTSEQFF
TRBJ1-6,NA,TRBV4-1,NA,15,TGCGCCAGCAGCCAAGTGGTGGCAGATAATTCACCCCTCCACTTT,CASSQVVADNSPLHF
TRBJ1-4,NA,TRBV2,TRBD1,16,TGTGCCAGCAGGGGAATAGGGACAGCTTCTAATGAAAAACTGTTTTTT,CASRGIGTASNEKLFF
TRBJ1-2,NA,TRBV28,TRBD1,14,TGTGCCAGCAGAGAGGGGACAGGCGGTTGGGGCTACACCTTC,CASREGTGGWGYTF
TRBJ1-6,NA,TRBV6-5,NA,14,TGTGCCAGCAGTTGGCAGGGGTATAATTCACCCCTCCACTTT,CASSWQGYNSPLHF
TRBJ2-7,NA,TRBV10-3,TRBD2,18,TGTGCCATCAGCCACCCTCTAAGACTAGCGGGAGAAGTTTACGAGCAGTACTTC,CAISHPLRLAGEVYEQYF
TRBJ2-6,NA,TRBV5-1,TRBD1,16,TGCGCCAGCAGCCCGCAGGGGGCGGCTGGGGCCAACGTCCTGACTTTC,CASSPQGAAGANVLTF
TRBJ2-2,few,TRBV29-1,NA,15,TGCAGCGTTGGAGCCACAGGGGACTACACCGGGGAGCTGTTTTTT,CSVGATGDYTGELFF
TRBJ2-3,once,TRBV5-1,TRBD2,16,TGCGCCAGCAGCTCCCAAGCGGGGGCTAGCACAGATACGCAGTATTTT,CASSSQAGASTDTQYF
TRBJ2-1,once,TRBV5-6,TRBD2,16,TGTGCCAGCAGCTCCTTTGGACTAGCGGCCTACAATGAGCAGTTCTTC,CASSSFGLAAYNEQFF
TRBJ1-2,once,TRBV5-1,NA,13,TGCGCCAGCAGCTTGGACAGTAATATGGGCTACACCTTC,CASSLDSNMGYTF
TRBJ2-7,NA,TRBV5-4,NA,15,TGTGCCAGCAGCTCACTGGGGGAGGTCGCCTACGAGCAGTACTTC,CASSSLGEVAYEQYF
TRBJ1-5,once,TRBV3-1/TRBV3-2,NA,17,TGTGCCAGCAGCGCTCTTCCCAGAGGTAAAGGCAATCAGCCCCAGCATTTT,CASSALPRGKGNQPQHF
TRBJ1-3,NA,TRBV5-4,NA,15,TGTGCCAGCAGCTTGAGGGGCCTCTCTGGAAACACCATATATTTT,CASSLRGLSGNTIYF
TRBJ2-1,NA,TRBV14,NA,14,TGTGCCAGCAGCCAGAGGTTAGGTTTCAATGAGCAGTTCTTC,CASSQRLGFNEQFF
TRBJ2-1,NA,TRBV11-1,TRBD2,16,TGTGCCAGCAGCTTATGGGGGACTAGCGGATACAATGAGCAGTTCTTC,CASSLWGTSGYNEQFF
TRBJ1-1,NA,TRBV28,NA,16,TGTGCCAGCAGTTTGGGGGCAGGGGCTAGTAACACTGAAGCTTTCTTT,CASSLGAGASNTEAFF
TRBJ2-7,NA,TRBV2,TRBD2,16,TGTGCCAGCAGGGAAGGACTAGCGGGAACTGCCTACGAGCAGTACTTC,CASREGLAGTAYEQYF
TRBJ1-2,NA,TRBV4-1,NA,14,TGCGCCAGCAGCCAAGACCTCTTAGGGGGTGGCTACACCTTC,CASSQDLLGGGYTF
TRBJ1-1,few,TRBV5-3,NA,15,TGTGCCAGAAGCTTGTGGGGGCAACAGAACACTGAAGCTTTCTTT,CARSLWGQQNTEAFF
TRBJ2-7,NA,TRBV11-2,NA,13,TGTGCCAGCAGCCAATGGAGCGATTACGAGCAGTACTTC,CASSQWSDYEQYF
TRBJ1-5,few,TRBV28,NA,12,TGTGCCAGCTGGGCACTCAATCAGCCCCAGCATTTT,CASWALNQPQHF
TRBJ2-3,NA,TRBV28,NA,10,TGTGCCAGCAAGGGGGATACGCAGTATTTT,CASKGDTQYF
TRBJ1-1,once,TRBV9,NA,14,TGTGCCAGCAGCGGTGGATACTCGGGGACTGAAGCTTTCTTT,CASSGGYSGTEAFF
TRBJ1-2,NA,TRBV19,TRBD1,13,TGTGCCAGTAGTGCTGGGACAGCTGCTGGCTACACCTTC,CASSAGTAAGYTF
TRBJ2-1,NA,TRBV24-1,TRBD2,15,TGTGCCACCAGTGATGGGGCTAGCGGTTACAATGAGCAGTTCTTC,CATSDGASGYNEQFF
TRBJ2-1,NA,TRBV2,TRBD1,14,TGTGCCAGCGGCCGGGACAGCTCCTACAATGAGCAGTTCTTC,CASGRDSSYNEQFF
TRBJ1-6,NA,TRBV6-5,TRBD1,15,TGTGCCAGCAGGAGCAGGGGGTTGGGAGTCTCACCCCTCCACTTT,CASRSRGLGVSPLHF
TRBJ1-1,NA,TRBV19,NA,14,TGTGCCAGTAGTCATGGGGGGATGAACACTGAAGCTTTCTTT,CASSHGGMNTEAFF